This record covers a single T cell receptor (beta chain). Assay: immunoSEQ multiplex PCR; the TCRdb copy retains only in-frame clones and omits some. The data hold 99,000 or so clones, with 82% observed a single time. These data come from a study of T cell clones after liver transplantation. Losses at the gene ends were 5 bases for V and 4 bases for J; bases not matched to a gene: 5. Germline assignment: CDR1 WSHSY and CDR2 SAAADI. The CDR3 is 14 amino acids. The source is a human donor who received a liver transplant. The material sequenced was CD4+ T cells from blood, taken before liver transplant. The rearrangement uses TRBV10-2 and TRBJ2-7, with TRBD1 identical over 10 bases. The CDR3 DNA reads as TGCGCCAGCAGTCCGGACAGGGGGAAGTACGAGCAGTACTTC. It encodes CASSPDRGKYEQYF.